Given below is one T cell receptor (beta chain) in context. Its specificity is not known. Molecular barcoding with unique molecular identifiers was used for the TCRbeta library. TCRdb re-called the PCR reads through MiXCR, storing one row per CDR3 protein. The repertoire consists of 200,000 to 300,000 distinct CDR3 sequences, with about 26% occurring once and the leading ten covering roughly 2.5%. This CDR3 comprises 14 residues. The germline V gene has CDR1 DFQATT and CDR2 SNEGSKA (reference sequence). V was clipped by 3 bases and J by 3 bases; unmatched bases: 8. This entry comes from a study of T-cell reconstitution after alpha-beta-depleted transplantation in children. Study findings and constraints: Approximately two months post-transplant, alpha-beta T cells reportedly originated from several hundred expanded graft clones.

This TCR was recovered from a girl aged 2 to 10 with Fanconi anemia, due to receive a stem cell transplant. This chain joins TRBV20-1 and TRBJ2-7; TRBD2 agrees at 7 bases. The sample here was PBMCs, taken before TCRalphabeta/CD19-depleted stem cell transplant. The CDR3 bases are TGCAGTGCTAGGGGTGGACTAGTCGTCTACGAGCAGTACTTC. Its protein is CSARGGLVVYEQYF.